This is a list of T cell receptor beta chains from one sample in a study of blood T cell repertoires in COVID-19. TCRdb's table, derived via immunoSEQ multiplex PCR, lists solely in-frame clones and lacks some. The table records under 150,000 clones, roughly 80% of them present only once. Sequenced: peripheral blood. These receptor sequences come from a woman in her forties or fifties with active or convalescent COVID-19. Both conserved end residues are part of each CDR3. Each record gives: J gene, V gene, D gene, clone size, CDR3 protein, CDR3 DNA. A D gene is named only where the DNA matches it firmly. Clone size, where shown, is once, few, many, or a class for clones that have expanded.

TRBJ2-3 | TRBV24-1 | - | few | CATKAGHGDTQYF | TGTGCCACCAAAGCGGGCCATGGAGATACGCAGTATTTT
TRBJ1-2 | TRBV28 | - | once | CASSPRQGRTNYGYTF | TGTGCCAGCAGTCCTCGGCAGGGGCGAACGAACTATGGCTACACCTTC
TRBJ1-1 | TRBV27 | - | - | CASSFSRGNTEAFF | TGTGCCAGCAGTTTCAGCAGGGGGAACACTGAAGCTTTCTTT
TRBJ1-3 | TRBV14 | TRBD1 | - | CASSQMTGVGNTIYF | TGTGCCAGCAGCCAAATGACAGGGGTTGGAAACACCATATATTTT
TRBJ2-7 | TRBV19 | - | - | CASSIDGGEDEQYF | TGTGCCAGTAGTATAGACGGCGGGGAGGACGAGCAGTACTTC
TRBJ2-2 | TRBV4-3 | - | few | CASSQGPGGTGELFF | TGCGCCAGCAGCCAAGGTCCCGGCGGCACCGGGGAGCTGTTTTTT
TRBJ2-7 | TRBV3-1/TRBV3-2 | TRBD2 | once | CASSQGLAGVYEQYF | TGTGCCAGCAGCCAAGGACTAGCGGGAGTTTACGAGCAGTACTTC
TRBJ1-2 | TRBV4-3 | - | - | CASSQYIQGENGYTF | TGCGCCAGCAGCCAATACATTCAGGGTGAGAATGGCTACACCTTC
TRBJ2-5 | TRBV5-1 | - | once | CASSLVTPKETQYF | TGCGCCAGCAGCTTGGTGACTCCCAAAGAGACCCAGTACTTC
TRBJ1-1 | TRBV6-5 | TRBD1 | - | CASRDRGRKGTEAFF | TGTGCCAGCAGGGACAGGGGGCGAAAAGGCACTGAAGCTTTCTTT
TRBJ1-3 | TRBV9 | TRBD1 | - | CASSPRTGGENTIYF | TGTGCCAGCAGCCCCCGGACAGGGGGCGAAAACACCATATATTTT
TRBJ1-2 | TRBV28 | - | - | CASSLASGRGYTF | TGTGCCAGCAGTTTAGCTTCAGGTCGCGGCTACACCTTC
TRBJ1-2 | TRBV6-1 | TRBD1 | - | CASSEALQGAGFGYTF | TGTGCCAGCAGTGAAGCGCTGCAGGGGGCTGGGTTTGGCTACACCTTC
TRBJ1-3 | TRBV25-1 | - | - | CASSGELSGNTIYF | TGTGCCAGCAGTGGTGAGCTCTCTGGAAACACCATATATTTT
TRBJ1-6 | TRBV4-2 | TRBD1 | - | CASSPRDSGASPLHF | TGTGCCAGCAGCCCCCGGGACAGCGGTGCTTCACCCCTCCACTTT
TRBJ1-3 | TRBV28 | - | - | CASSLSGGTGDFGNTIYF | TGTGCCAGCAGTTTATCCGGGGGGACGGGGGATTTTGGAAACACCATATATTTT
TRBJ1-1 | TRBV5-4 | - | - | CASSLGMAGLDTEAFF | TGTGCCAGCAGCTTGGGGATGGCAGGGCTCGACACTGAAGCTTTCTTT
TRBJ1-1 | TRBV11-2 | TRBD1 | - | CASSLVGGGRAEAFF | TGTGCCAGCAGCTTAGTAGGAGGGGGCCGGGCTGAAGCTTTCTTT
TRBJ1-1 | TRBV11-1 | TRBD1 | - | CASKAPGGVTEAFF | TGTGCCAGCAAAGCTCCAGGGGGCGTCACTGAAGCTTTCTTT
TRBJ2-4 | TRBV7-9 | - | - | CASSLRLGVDIQYF | TGTGCCAGCAGCTTACGCCTCGGGGTGGACATTCAGTACTTC
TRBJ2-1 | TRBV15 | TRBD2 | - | CATSSLAGGSYNEQFF | TGTGCCACCAGCAGCCTAGCGGGGGGGTCCTACAATGAGCAGTTCTTC
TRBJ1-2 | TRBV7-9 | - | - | CASSSWGGGRIDAAGYTF | TGTGCCAGCAGCTCCTGGGGAGGGGGAAGGATCGATGCGGCTGGCTACACCTTC
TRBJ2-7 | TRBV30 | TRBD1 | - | CAWSPGTGGYEQYF | TGTGCCTGGAGTCCCGGGACAGGAGGTTACGAGCAGTACTTC
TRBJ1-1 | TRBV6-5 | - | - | CASNRGGTEAFF | TGTGCCAGCAACCGGGGTGGGACTGAAGCTTTCTTT
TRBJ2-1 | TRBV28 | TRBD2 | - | CASSPRGLAGVYEQFF | TGTGCCAGCAGTCCCCGAGGGCTAGCGGGAGTCTATGAGCAGTTCTTC
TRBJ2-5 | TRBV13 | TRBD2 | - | CASSPRTSGNKETQYF | TGTGCCAGCAGCCCAAGGACTAGCGGGAATAAAGAGACCCAGTACTTC
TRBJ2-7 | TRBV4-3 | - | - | CASSQDVRRAEQYF | TGCGCCAGCAGCCAAGATGTGCGCAGGGCCGAGCAGTACTTC
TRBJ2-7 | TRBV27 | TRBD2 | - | CASSHPGTRGDEQYF | TGTGCCAGCAGTCACCCCGGGACTAGGGGTGACGAGCAGTACTTC
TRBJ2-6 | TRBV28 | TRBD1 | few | CASKPGQGALGANVLTF | TGTGCCAGCAAACCGGGACAGGGGGCGCTCGGGGCCAACGTCCTGACTTTC
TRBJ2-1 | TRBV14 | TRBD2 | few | CASSQLLAGDPFF | TGTGCCAGCAGCCAATTGCTAGCGGGAGATCCGTTCTTC
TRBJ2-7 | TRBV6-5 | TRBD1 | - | CASSYSTGLAYEQYF | TGTGCCAGCAGTTACTCGACAGGGCTAGCCTACGAGCAGTACTTC
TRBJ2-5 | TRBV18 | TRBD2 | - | CASSPLAGGETQYF | TGTGCCAGCTCACCACTAGCGGGGGGCGAGACCCAGTACTTC
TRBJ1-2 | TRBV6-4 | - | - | CASSDSWGHGYTF | TGTGCCAGCAGTGACTCCTGGGGACACGGCTACACCTTC
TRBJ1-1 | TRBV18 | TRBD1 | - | CASSPTRDSGEAFF | TGTGCCAGCTCACCCACTCGGGACAGTGGTGAAGCTTTCTTT
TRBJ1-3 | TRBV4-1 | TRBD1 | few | CASSRKTGGDSGNTIYF | TGCGCCAGCAGCAGGAAAACAGGGGGCGACTCTGGAAACACCATATATTTT
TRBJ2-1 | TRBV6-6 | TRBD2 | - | CASSNPGTSGGARQFF | TGTGCCAGCAGTAACCCCGGGACTAGCGGGGGGGCCAGGCAGTTCTTC
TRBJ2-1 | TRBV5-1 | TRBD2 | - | CASSLGTSGISEQFF | TGCGCCAGCAGCTTGGGGACTAGCGGGATTAGTGAGCAGTTCTTC
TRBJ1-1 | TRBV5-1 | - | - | CASSFIPGSNTEAFF | TGCGCCAGCAGCTTTATCCCAGGGTCGAACACTGAAGCTTTCTTT
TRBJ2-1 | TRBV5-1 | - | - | CASSLVLGGHYNEQFF | TGCGCCAGCAGCTTGGTGTTGGGCGGGCACTACAATGAGCAGTTCTTC
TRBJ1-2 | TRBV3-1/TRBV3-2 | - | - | CASSQARGGYTF | TGTGCCAGCAGCCAAGCCAGAGGTGGCTACACCTTC
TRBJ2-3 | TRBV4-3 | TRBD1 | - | CASSQGQGNTDTQYF | TGCGCCAGCAGCCAAGGACAGGGAAACACAGATACGCAGTATTTT
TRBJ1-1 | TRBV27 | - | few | CASSLSARRGSTEAFF | TGTGCCAGCAGTTTATCCGCGAGGAGGGGTTCCACTGAAGCTTTCTTT
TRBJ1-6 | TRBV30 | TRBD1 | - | CAWSDFGTGYSPLHF | TGTGCCTGGAGTGATTTCGGGACAGGGTATTCACCCCTCCACTTT
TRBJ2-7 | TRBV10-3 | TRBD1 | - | CAISDGDRVVYEQYF | TGTGCCATCAGTGATGGGGACAGGGTAGTTTACGAGCAGTACTTC
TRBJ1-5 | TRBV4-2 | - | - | CASSQELGTDSNQPQHF | TGTGCCAGCAGCCAAGAACTGGGGACTGATAGCAATCAGCCCCAGCATTTT
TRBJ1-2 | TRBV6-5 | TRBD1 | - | CASSSWTGKIGYGYTF | TGTGCCAGCAGTTCCTGGACAGGAAAAATCGGCTATGGCTACACCTTC
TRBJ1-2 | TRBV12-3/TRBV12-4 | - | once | CASSLQGIYGYTF | TGTGCCAGCAGTTTACAGGGAATTTATGGCTACACCTTC
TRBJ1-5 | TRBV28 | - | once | CASSSRFLGLYSNQPQHF | TGTGCCAGCAGTTCTCGATTCCTGGGCCTGTATAGCAATCAGCCCCAGCATTTT
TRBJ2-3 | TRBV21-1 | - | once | CASTTDTQYF | TGTGCCAGCACGACAGATACGCAGTATTTT
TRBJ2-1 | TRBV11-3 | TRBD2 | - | CASKEGGGSYNEQFF | TGTGCCAGCAAGGAGGGCGGGGGCTCCTACAATGAGCAGTTCTTC
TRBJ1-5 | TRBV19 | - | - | CASSIAGVGGNQPQHF | TGTGCCAGTAGTATAGCAGGGGTGGGCGGCAATCAGCCCCAGCATTTT
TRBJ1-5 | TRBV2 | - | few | CASSEGGGNQPQHF | TGTGCCAGCAGTGAAGGGGGGGGCAATCAGCCCCAGCATTTT
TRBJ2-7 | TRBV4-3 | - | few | CASSQRKRGIYEQYF | TGCGCCAGCAGCCAACGGAAAAGGGGGATCTACGAGCAGTACTTC